This TCR beta chain was obtained from a study of OX40 agonist ivuxolimab in advanced cancers. Whole-study context: Two cutaneous melanoma patients and one hepatocellular carcinoma patient, three in all, had partial responses.

The method was immunoSEQ multiplex PCR; TCRdb's version includes in-frame clones alone and lacks a portion of them. The table lists some 80,000 clones, more than 80% of them singletons. Between the trimmed V and J ends, which lost 7 bases and 2 bases, there was a span of 16 bases. The CDR3 contains 15 residues. Per the germline V gene, CDR1 is MNHEY and CDR2 is SMNVEV (reference sequence). Study observations and caveats: Both CD4+ and CD8+ T cell populations in blood had undergone clonal expansion by week 6 at 0.1 to 3.0 mg/kg.

Remarks on this clone: Its matching antigen is unknown.

The material was CD4+ or CD8+ T cells sorted from blood, obtained in a trial of the OX40 agonist ivuxolimab. This receptor was identified in an adult with an advanced solid tumor such as melanoma, head and neck, liver or kidney cancer. The chain joins TRBV27 to TRBJ2-3, with no clear D. DNA for the CDR3: TGTGCCAGCACCTTAGGGCTAGGAGACACAGATACGCAGTATTTT. This gives the protein CASTLGLGDTDTQYF.